This TCR beta chain was sequenced in a study of blood T cell repertoires in COVID-19. About the research overall: Donors in the United States, Italy and Spain gave samples during acute or convalescent COVID-19.

Assay used: immunoSEQ multiplex PCR; TCRdb lists only in-frame clones, some missing. Among about 120,000 clones listed, 75% to 90% were seen once. The CDR3 runs to 13 residues. V lost 6 bases and J lost 6, with 14 bases in between. Germline CDR1 is SQVTM and CDR2 is ANQGSEA. This chain links TRBV29-1 with TRBJ1-4; possible D gene TRBD1, 5 bases. The sequenced sample was peripheral blood. This receptor was obtained from a human donor with acute or convalescent COVID-19. The donor label of this sample is uncertain. The CDR3 bases are TGCAGCGTCTCCCCGGGACTTTATGAAAAACTGTTTTTT. Amino acid sequence: CSVSPGLYEKLFF.